This T cell receptor beta chain is drawn from a study of T cells in women clearing cervical HPV infection. As for the study in general: Case blood was drawn when the lesion was first found; control blood after infection became undetectable. Only a few women had HLA typing results available. General observations from the study: Each sample's T-cell count was unknown, possibly confounding richness.

Sequencing used immunoSEQ multiplex PCR; TCRdb keeps in-frame clones, though not all of them. The sample's table shows tens of thousands of clones. Details on this clone: The antigen is unknown. The sequence runs out 3 residues before the end of the CDR3; the remainder is reconstructed from the germline J gene.

Trimming removed 5 bases from V and 0 bases from J; junction bases left unmatched: 4. The CDR3 is 14 residues long. The V gene's germline CDR1 is SGHAT and CDR2 FQNNGV. The receptor's source is a woman aged 18 to 75 with a cervical HPV16 infection that either progressed to CIN3+ or cleared (not recorded which). Material for sequencing was blood buffy coat. The V and J genes are TRBV11-2 and TRBJ2-7; 7 bases match TRBD1. The CDR3 DNA, read in part, is TGTGCCAGCAGCAGGGACAGCCGCTCCTACGAG. Residues: CASSRDSRSYE. The whole CDR3 reads CASSRDSRSYEQYF.